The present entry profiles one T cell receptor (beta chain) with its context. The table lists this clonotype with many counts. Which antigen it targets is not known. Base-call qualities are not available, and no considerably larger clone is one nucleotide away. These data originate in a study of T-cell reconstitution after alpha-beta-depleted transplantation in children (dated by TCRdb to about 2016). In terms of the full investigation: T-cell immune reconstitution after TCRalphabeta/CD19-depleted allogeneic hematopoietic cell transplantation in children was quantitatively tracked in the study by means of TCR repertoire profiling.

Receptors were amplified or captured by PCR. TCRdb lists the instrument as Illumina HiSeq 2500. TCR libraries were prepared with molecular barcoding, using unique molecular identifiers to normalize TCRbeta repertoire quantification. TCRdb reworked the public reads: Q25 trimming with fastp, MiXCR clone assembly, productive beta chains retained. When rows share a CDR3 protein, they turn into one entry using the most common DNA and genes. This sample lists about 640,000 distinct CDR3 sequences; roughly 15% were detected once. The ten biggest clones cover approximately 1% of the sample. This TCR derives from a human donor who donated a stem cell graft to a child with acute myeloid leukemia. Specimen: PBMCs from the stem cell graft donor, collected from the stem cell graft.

The DNA sequence is as follows: TGTGCCTGGAGTGCTGCAGCGGGGACTCCCCAGTACTTC. Translated, it gives CAWSAAAGTPQYF. The chain uses TRBV30 and TRBJ2-5, and 7 junction bases match TRBD2. The germline V gene (reference sequence) specifies GTSNPN as CDR1 and SVGIG as CDR2. Ends trimmed: V by 1 base, J by 9 bases; bases unmatched to a gene: 8. CDR3 length: 13 amino acids, cysteine to phenylalanine. The entry retains the CDR3 DNA only, 39 bases that are in frame from base 1.